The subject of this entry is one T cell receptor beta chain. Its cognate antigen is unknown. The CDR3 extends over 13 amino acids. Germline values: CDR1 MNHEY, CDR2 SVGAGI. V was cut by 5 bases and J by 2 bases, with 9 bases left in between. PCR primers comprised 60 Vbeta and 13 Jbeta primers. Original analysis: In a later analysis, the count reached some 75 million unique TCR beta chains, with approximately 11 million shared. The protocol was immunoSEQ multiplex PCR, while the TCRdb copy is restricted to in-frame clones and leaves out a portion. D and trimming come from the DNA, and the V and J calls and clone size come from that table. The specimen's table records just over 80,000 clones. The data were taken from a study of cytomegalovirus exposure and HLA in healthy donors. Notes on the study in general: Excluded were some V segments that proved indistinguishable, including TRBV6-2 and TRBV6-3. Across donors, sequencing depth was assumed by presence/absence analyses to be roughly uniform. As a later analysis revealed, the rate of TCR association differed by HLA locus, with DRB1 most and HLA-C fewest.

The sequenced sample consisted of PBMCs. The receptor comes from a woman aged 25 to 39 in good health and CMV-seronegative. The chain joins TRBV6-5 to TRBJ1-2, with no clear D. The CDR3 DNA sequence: TGTGCCAGCAGTACCATTCTAAACTATGGCTACACCTTC. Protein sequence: CASSTILNYGYTF.